This T cell receptor beta chain was identified in a study of CD8 T cells in Susac syndrome. Study-level points and caveats: The study admitted that it had a relatively small number of individuals in its TCR sequencing and HLA analysis.

This clonotype was recorded only once. Its specificity is unknown. The germline V gene has CDR1 MDHEN and CDR2 SYDVKM. With 3 bases clipped from V and 4 bases from J, the junction kept 8 bases outside the gene matches. The CDR3 contains 15 residues. Sequencing of TCR beta was carried out in blood CD8+ and CD4+ T cells. Random hexamers were used to reverse transcribe about 0.45 to 1 ug of RNA. TCRdb re-called the immunoSEQ multiplex PCR reads with MiXCR, one entry per CDR3 protein. The table has 250,000 to 300,000 distinct CDR3 sequences, 65% to 90% seen once. The chain carries TRBV28 and TRBJ1-1, with 7 bases aligning to TRBD1. Input material: CD8+ T cells from PBMCs. The TCR sequence derives from a human donor with multiple sclerosis. This chain's CDR3 is CASSLGDRVFTEAFF. Written as DNA, the CDR3 is TGTGCCAGCAGTTTGGGTGACAGGGTCTTCACTGAAGCTTTCTTT. The full variable domain, with the rest looked up from reference TRBV28 and TRBJ1-1, is DVKVTQSSRYLVKRTGEKVFLECVQDMDHENMFWYRQDPGLGLRLIYFSYDVKMKEKGDIPEGYSVSREKKERFSLILESASTNQTSMYLCASSLGDRVFTEAFFGQGTRLTVV.